The sample holds one count of the clone carrying this T cell receptor (beta chain). Its specificity is unknown. This record belongs to a study of naive and memory T cell subsets. Whole-study results and caveats: Possibly reflecting memory cells re-expressing CD45RA, a few larger clonotypes occurred in naive repertoires, especially CD8. Diversity fell and Gini index rose from naive through CM, EM, EMRA.

Two oligonucleotides, mixed equimolar, formed the beta constant-region primer covering TRBC1 and TRBC2. Nested alpha and beta constant-region primers with the SP2 primer drove four PCR rounds on ligated cDNA. TCRdb reprocessed the UMI-ligation and nested PCR reads via MiXCR and lists one record per CDR3 protein. This table has 98,000 or so distinct CDR3 sequences, 11% appearing once. CD4 T cells were positively selected, then CD8 T cells from the CD4-negative fraction. Trimming cost V 3 bases and J 5 bases, with 13 bases left between them. The CDR3 spans 14 residues. The germline V gene has CDR1 SEHNR and CDR2 FQNEAQ (reference sequence).

This clonotype was obtained from a human donor in good health. The chain links TRBV7-9 to TRBJ1-1; D gene ambiguous. The sequencing sample was made of naive CD4+ T cells from blood. CDR3 region: CASSLGSGGTEAFF. CDR3 DNA sequence: TGTGCCAGCAGCTTGGGGTCGGGCGGGACTGAAGCTTTCTTT. Full variable domain (outside the CDR3, taken from reference TRBV7-9 and TRBJ1-1): DTGVSQNPRHKITKRGQNVTFRCDPISEHNRLYWYRQTLGQGPEFLTYFQNEAQLEKSRLLSDRFSAERPKGSFSTLEIQRTEQGDSAMYLCASSLGSGGTEAFFGQGTRLTVV.